These 27 T cell receptor beta chains were all obtained from the same sample, sequenced in a study of cytomegalovirus exposure and HLA in healthy donors (dated by TCRdb to the late 2010s). Libraries were made using the immunoSEQ multiplex PCR assay. The multiplex PCR relied on a mix of 60 forward primers for TCR Vbeta segments and 13 reverse primers for TCR Jbeta segments. TCRdb's version of the immuneACCESS table is confined to in-frame rearrangements and falls short of the full clone set. An unresolved V gene accounts for under half of the shortfall where checked; the remainder is of unknown origin. Within this sample are 160,000 or so clones, with roughly 85% of them counted one time only. Approximately 6% of the sample lies in the top ten. Sequencing was carried out using PBMCs. These receptors came from a man in his forties in good health and CMV-seropositive.

This clone appeared a few times. The chain has TRBV7-8 and TRBJ2-1, with 7 bases matching TRBD2. Looked up from germline, CDR1 is SGHVS and CDR2 is FQNEAQ. The length of the CDR3 is 15 residues. J was trimmed by 4 bases and V by 1 base; bases with no gene match: 4. The CDR3 coding sequence is TGTGCCAGCAGCTTAGGCGCGGGAGTGTACAATGAGCAGTTCTTC. It codes for CASSLGAGVYNEQFF.

This chain links TRBV2 with TRBJ1-2; 7 bases align to TRBD1. Trimming cost V 8 bases and J 3 bases; bases outside gene matches: 3. The germline V gene encodes CDR1 SNHLY and CDR2 FYNNEI. CDR3 length equals 12 residues. The CDR3 is CASHRGDYGYTF. CDR3 DNA: TGTGCCAGCCACAGGGGCGACTATGGCTACACCTTC. Variable domain in full (rest from reference TRBV2 and TRBJ1-2): EPEVTQTPSHQVTQMGQEVILRCVPISNHLYFYWYRQILGQKVEFLVSFYNNEISEKSEIFDDQFSVERPDGSNFTLKIRSTKLEDSAMYFCASHRGDYGYTFGSGTRLTVV.

The DNA for the CDR3 is TGCAGCGTTGAGACGACTAGCGGATTTTCATACAATGAGCAGTTCTTC. Translation: CSVETTSGFSYNEQFF. This rearrangement joins TRBV29-1 to TRBJ2-1, with TRBD2 identical over 9 bases. Germline V gene lookup returns CDR1 SQVTM and CDR2 ANQGSEA. CDR3 length equals 16 residues. V trimming: 3 bases; J trimming: 4 bases; junction bases outside the gene matches: 10.

This clone appeared once. This rearrangement joins TRBV28 to TRBJ1-2, with D tentatively TRBD1 (6 bases). Germline CDR1 and CDR2: MDHEN and SYDVKM. Trimming stripped 7 bases from V and 8 bases from J, with 20 bases between. The CDR3 sequence is 14 residues long. The CDR3, as DNA: TGTGCCAGCATCATCGGGGGGGGGCGAGAAGGCTACACCTTC. Amino acids: CASIIGGGREGYTF.

This clone was seen a handful of times. The J gene is TRBJ2-7, the V gene TRBV6-1; D call uncertain. The V end was cut by 8 bases, the J end by 2 bases, with 10 bases between. The CDR3 runs 12 residues. In germline, CDR1 is MNHNS, CDR2 SASEGT. The CDR3 sequence is CASWATPYEQYF. In nucleotides, the CDR3 is TGTGCCAGCTGGGCTACACCCTACGAGCAGTACTTC.

The gene calls are TRBV9 and TRBJ2-1, with 8 bases aligning to TRBD2. This CDR3 spans 16 amino acids. Germline loops: CDR1 SGDLS, CDR2 YYNGEE. Trimming cost V 5 bases and J 3 bases; bases outside gene matches: 10. The CDR3 nucleotides are TGTGCCAGCAGTCAGACAGCGGGAGTCGGCTACAATGAGCAGTTCTTC. It encodes CASSQTAGVGYNEQFF.

The rearrangement uses TRBV27 and TRBJ2-7; tentatively, D is TRBD2 (7 bases). With 5 bases removed from V and 4 bases from J, the gap between germline ends came to 15 bases. Per germline, CDR1 MNHEY and CDR2 SMNVEV (reference sequence). The CDR3 is 14 residues long. The CDR3 DNA is TGTGCCAGCAGTAGGGGGGGGGCGGGGTACGAGCAGTACTTC. It specifies CASSRGGAGYEQYF.

The genes are TRBV4-1 and TRBJ1-6; 9 nucleotides align to TRBD1. After removal of 1 base from V and 10 bases from J, the junction contained 8 bases not matched to a gene. Germline assignment: CDR1 MGHRA and CDR2 YSYEKL. This CDR3 spans 16 amino acids. CDR3 in amino acids: CASSQAPGQGDSPLHF. The CDR3 DNA reads TGCGCCAGCAGCCAAGCGCCGGGACAGGGCGACTCACCCCTCCACTTT.

V is TRBV30 and J is TRBJ2-7; D is undetermined. The CDR3 length is 11 residues. Trimming left V 0 bases short and J 6 bases short, with 6 bases between. In germline, CDR1 is GTSNPN, CDR2 SVGIG (reference sequence). The CDR3 loop is CAWSVRSEQYF. As DNA, the CDR3 is TGTGCCTGGAGTGTGAGGTCCGAGCAGTACTTC.

The chain carries TRBV7-8 and TRBJ2-7; perhaps TRBD2 as D (6 bases). Germline V gene data show CDR1 as SGHVS and CDR2 as FQNEAQ. This CDR3 contains 13 residues. V was pared by 6 bases and J by 4 bases, with 13 bases between. CDR3 sequence reads: CASRNSGPYEQYF. CDR3 DNA: TGTGCCAGCAGGAATAGCGGACCTTACGAGCAGTACTTC.

CDR3 region: CASSGNPGLAGGRGYNEQFF. CDR3 in DNA: TGTGCCAGCAGTGGGAACCCGGGACTAGCGGGAGGACGGGGCTACAATGAGCAGTTCTTC. V and J are TRBV2 and TRBJ2-1; 15 nucleotides agree with TRBD2. With V trimmed by 4 bases and J by 3 bases, 13 bases remained unmatched. CDR1 and CDR2 (germline): SNHLY, FYNNEI. This CDR3 contains 20 residues.

This clone was picked up one time. This chain links TRBV5-6 with TRBJ2-7; 11 nucleotides match TRBD1. This CDR3 region has 15 residues. Germline V lookup: CDR1 SGHDT, CDR2 YYEEEE. Trimming cost V 2 bases and J 2 bases; bases outside gene matches: 3. CDR3 sequence (DNA): TGTGCCAGCAGCTTAGGGACAGGGGGAACCTACGAGCAGTACTTC. It yields the protein CASSLGTGGTYEQYF. Variable domain in full (rest from reference TRBV5-6 and TRBJ2-7): DAGVTQSPTHLIKTRGQQVTLRCSPKSGHDTVSWYQQALGQGPQFIFQYYEEEERQRGNFPDRFSGHQFPNYSSELNVNALLLGDSALYLCASSLGTGGTYEQYFGPGTRLTVT.

This chain uses TRBV29-1 with TRBJ2-1; 8 nucleotides agree with TRBD2. The CDR3 has 11 amino acids. Germline V gene data show CDR1 as SQVTM and CDR2 as ANQGSEA. CDR3 DNA: TGCAGTGCCGGGACTAGAGATGAGCAGTTCTTC. It encodes CSAGTRDEQFF.

Notes on this clone: The junction does not match germline at one end; this may be a read error. The V gene is TRBV7-9, the J gene TRBJ1-1; 8 bases align to TRBD1. The germline V gene has CDR1 SEHNR and CDR2 FQNEAQ (reference sequence). The CDR3 extends over 17 amino acids. The CDR3 DNA is TGTTCCAGCAGCTTATATGGTATCGACAGGGGAAAGGGTGAAGCTTTCTTT. This encodes CSSSLYGIDRGKGEAFF.

The rearrangement links TRBV9 to TRBJ2-5; tentatively, D is TRBD2 (5 bases). The end of the DNA aligns better with TRBJ2-7, so the J call may be wrong. The germline V gene encodes CDR1 SGDLS and CDR2 YYNGEE. CDR3 length: 15 residues. CDR3 residues: CASSVGGLGAYEQYF. DNA for the CDR3: TGTGCCAGCAGCGTAGGAGGACTGGGCGCCTACGAGCAGTACTTC.

The genes are TRBV6-5 and TRBJ1-2; weak D call: TRBD1 (5 bases). CDR1 and CDR2 (germline): MNHEY, SVGAGI. The CDR3 length is 13 residues. Trimming took 0 bases from V and 10 from J, leaving 12 bases between them. DNA of the CDR3: TGTGCCAGCAGTTACTCAGGAGGGGATGACTACACCTTC. Amino acids: CASSYSGGDDYTF.

The table lists this clone with a count of one. This chain links TRBV7-3 with TRBJ2-2; 10 bases match TRBD2. Trimming cost V 5 bases and J 5 bases; bases outside gene matches: 11. Germline CDR1 and CDR2: SGHTA and FQGTGA. This CDR3 has 17 residues. CDR3 DNA: TGTGCCAGCAGCGTCTCGGGGGCTAGCGGGAGAACCGGGGAGCTGTTTTTT. Translating it yields CASSVSGASGRTGELFF.

The V and J genes are TRBV25-1 and TRBJ2-7; tentative D call: TRBD1 (6 bases). The length of the CDR3 is 14 residues. V lost 5 bases and J 6 bases, leaving 17 bases between the germline ends. Germline V gives CDR1 MGHDK, CDR2 SYGVNS. CDR3 DNA sequence: TGTGCCAGCAGTAAACAGGGTAGTCCGGGCGAGCAGTACTTC. This encodes CASSKQGSPGEQYF.

CDR3 protein: CASSPLEASGYTF. In nucleotides, the CDR3 is TGTGCCAGCAGCCCCCTAGAGGCATCCGGCTACACCTTC. V gene TRBV7-9 combines with J gene TRBJ1-2; unclear D gene. The V end lost 5 bases, the J end lost 8 bases, and 15 bases lay between the germline ends. From germline, CDR1 is SEHNR and CDR2 FQNEAQ (reference sequence). This CDR3 is built from 13 residues.

The chain has TRBV19 and TRBJ1-2; TRBD1 matches at 7 bases. The CDR3 contains 16 residues. With V trimmed by 5 bases and J by 8 bases, 17 bases remained unmatched. In germline, CDR1 is LNHDA, CDR2 SQIVND (reference sequence). The CDR3 nucleotides are TGTGCCAGTAGTCCAGTAGGGCAGGGACAGCTGCGAGGCTACACCTTC. Its translation: CASSPVGQGQLRGYTF.

This rearrangement joins TRBV30 to TRBJ1-2; D perhaps matches TRBD1 (5 bases). V lost 8 bases, J lost 2 bases, and 12 bases lay in between. Germline lookup yields CDR1 GTSNPN and CDR2 SVGIG (reference sequence). The CDR3 length is 12 residues. CDR3 nucleotide sequence: TGTGCCCACGGGGAGGGGAACTATGGCTACACCTTC. This codes for CAHGEGNYGYTF.

This clone came up a few times. This rearrangement joins TRBV27 to TRBJ2-2; 9 bases match TRBD1. The J segment lost 4 bases and the V segment lost 7 bases, leaving 16 bases of the junction unmatched. The CDR3 spans 18 residues. Per germline, CDR1 MNHEY and CDR2 SMNVEV (reference sequence). The CDR3 loop is CASTLVGTGFVGTGELFF. CDR3 nucleotides: TGTGCCAGCACCCTCGTTGGGACAGGGTTTGTGGGCACCGGGGAGCTGTTTTTT.

This chain joins TRBV27 and TRBJ2-7, with no clear D. Germline V CDR1 and CDR2: MNHEY, SMNVEV (reference sequence). V was pared by 4 bases and J by 1 base, with 8 bases between. The CDR3 runs to 13 residues. CDR3 DNA sequence: TGTGCCAGCAGTTCTTACAATTCCTACGAGCAGTACTTC. Its protein is CASSSYNSYEQYF.

This clone has just a few counts. The junction departs from germline at one end; a sequencing error may be responsible. The chain couples TRBV4-2 to TRBJ2-6, with a tentative D call TRBD1 (5 bases). CDR3 length: 15 amino acids. CDR1 is LGHNA, CDR2 YNFKEQ, per germline. This CDR3 is CASSQDNSGANGLTF. CDR3 in DNA: TGTGCCAGCAGCCAAGACAACTCTGGGGCCAACGGCCTGACTTTC.

The rearrangement joins TRBV5-6 to TRBJ2-5; D might be TRBD2 (5 bases). The J call may be wrong; the DNA end is better matched by TRBJ2-7. There are 12 residues in the CDR3. Germline V gene sequence: CDR1 SGHDT, CDR2 YYEEEE. Here the CDR3 DNA reads TGTGCCAGCAGCATGGGAGTATACGAGCAGTACTTC. Translation: CASSMGVYEQYF.

The chain links TRBV30 to TRBJ2-1; perhaps TRBD2 as D (6 bases). CDR1 is GTSNPN, CDR2 SVGIG, per germline (reference sequence). The germline V and J ends were trimmed by 0 bases and 8 bases, with 8 bases remaining between them. The length of the CDR3 is 12 residues. CDR3 in DNA: TGTGCCTGGAGTGTGAGGAGGGATGAGCAGTTCTTC. Translation gives CAWSVRRDEQFF.

The chain recombines TRBV5-1 with TRBJ2-7; no reliable D call. There are 12 residues in the CDR3. Germline CDR1 SGHRS, CDR2 YFSETQ. Trimming removed 3 bases at V and 6 bases at J, with 10 bases between. In DNA form, the CDR3 reads TGCGCCAGCAGCTCCGACTCGGGCGAGCAGTACTTC. Encoded protein: CASSSDSGEQYF.